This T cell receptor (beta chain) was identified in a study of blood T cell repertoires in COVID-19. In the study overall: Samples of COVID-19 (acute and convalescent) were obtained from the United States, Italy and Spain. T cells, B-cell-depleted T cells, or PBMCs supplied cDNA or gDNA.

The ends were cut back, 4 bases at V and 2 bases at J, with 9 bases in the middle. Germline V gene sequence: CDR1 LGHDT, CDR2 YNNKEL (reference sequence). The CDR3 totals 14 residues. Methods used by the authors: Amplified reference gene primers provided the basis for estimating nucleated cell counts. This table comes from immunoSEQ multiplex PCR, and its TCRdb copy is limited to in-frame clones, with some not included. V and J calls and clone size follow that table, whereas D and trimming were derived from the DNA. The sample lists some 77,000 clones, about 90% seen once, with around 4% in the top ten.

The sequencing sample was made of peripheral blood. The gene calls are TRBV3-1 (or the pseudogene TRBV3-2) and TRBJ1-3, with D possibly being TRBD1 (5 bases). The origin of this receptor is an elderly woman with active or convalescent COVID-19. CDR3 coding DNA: TGTGCCAGCAGCCCCCGGGGGACTGGAAACACCATATATTTT. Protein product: CASSPRGTGNTIYF.